Listed below are T cell receptor beta chains from one sample, sequenced in a study of glioma-infiltrating T cells. Each CDR3 protein gets one entry after TCRdb re-called the multiplex PCR reads with MiXCR. The sample holds under 200,000 distinct CDR3 sequences, approximately 30% seen once. The sequenced sample consisted of glioma tissue, nonneoplastic brain tissue, or PBMCs (not recorded which). All receptors derive from a human donor with low-grade glioma or glioblastoma, undergoing nonglioma brain surgery, or in good health (not recorded which). The CDR3 runs from the conserved cysteine through the conserved F or W. A D gene is named only where the DNA matches it firmly. Only some rows state a clone size, as once, few, many or a class for expanded clones.

j_call v_call clone_size d_call cdr3_aa cdr3_nt
TRBJ2-7 TRBV6-6 many . CASSYSSSGTWGEQYF TGTGCCAGCAGTTACTCTTCGAGCGGGACATGGGGCGAGCAGTACTTC
TRBJ1-5 TRBV4-3 . . CASSQDRAGGYQPQHF TGCGCCAGCAGCCAAGACCGAGCTGGGGGTTATCAGCCCCAGCATTTT
TRBJ2-3 TRBV6-2/TRBV6-3 many TRBD2 CASSSLTSGKADTQYF TGTGCCAGCAGTTCCCTGACTAGCGGGAAGGCAGATACGCAGTATTTT
TRBJ2-3 TRBV11-2 . TRBD2 CASSLLAAIGIDTQYF TGTGCCAGCAGCTTACTAGCGGCAATTGGAATAGATACGCAGTATTTT
TRBJ2-7 TRBV19 . . CASSLRQGTYEQYF TGTGCCAGTAGTCTGCGGCAGGGAACCTACGAGCAGTACTTC
TRBJ1-1 TRBV10-3 many . CAISDSIRRLNTEAFF TGTGCCATCAGTGACTCCATCAGGAGACTGAACACTGAAGCTTTCTTT
TRBJ2-7 TRBV6-1 . . CASSESPGSYYEQYF TGTGCCAGCAGTGAATCGCCGGGGAGCTACTACGAGCAGTACTTC
TRBJ2-3 TRBV3-1 . TRBD2 CASSPTSGRANTQYF TGTGCCAGCAGCCCGACTAGCGGTAGGGCAAATACGCAGTATTTT
TRBJ2-7 TRBV19 . TRBD2 CASSLQAGDPYEQYF TGTGCCAGTAGTCTCCAGGCGGGAGACCCCTACGAGCAGTACTTC
TRBJ2-6 TRBV27 many . CASPLGPSDGANVLTF TGTGCCAGCCCCCTCGGGCCTAGTGATGGGGCCAACGTCCTGACTTTC
TRBJ2-5 TRBV6-1 many TRBD1 CASKQGVLQETQYF TGTGCCAGCAAACAGGGGGTGCTACAAGAGACCCAGTACTTC
TRBJ2-1 TRBV27 many TRBD2 CASSLLLAGGPNEQFF TGTGCCAGCAGTTTATTACTAGCGGGAGGGCCAAACGAGCAGTTCTTC
TRBJ2-7 TRBV12-3/TRBV12-4 . TRBD1 CASSAGQEAEQYF TGTGCCAGCAGTGCGGGACAGGAGGCCGAGCAGTACTTC
TRBJ2-3 TRBV7-9 many TRBD1 CASSPGTGNTDTQYF TGTGCCAGCAGCCCGGGGACAGGAAACACAGATACGCAGTATTTT
TRBJ2-2 TRBV10-2 few . CASSVRRSTNTGELFF TGCGCCAGCAGTGTCCGGCGCTCTACGAACACCGGGGAGCTGTTTTTT